The next 28 T cell receptor beta chains were all read from a single sample in a study of T cell responses to AZD1222 COVID-19 vaccine. The assay was immunoSEQ multiplex PCR, and TCRdb's table has in-frame clones only and misses some. The sample records 100,000 to 150,000 clones, roughly 93% being singletons. The sequences come from peripheral blood, collected 28 days after the second AZD1222 dose. The receptors were gathered from an adult who received the AZD1222 COVID-19 vaccine.

The V gene is TRBV2, the J gene TRBJ1-4; TRBD1 matches at 7 bases. With 6 bases clipped from V and 6 bases from J, the junction kept 7 bases outside the gene matches. The CDR3 runs to 14 residues. Per the germline V gene, CDR1 is SNHLY and CDR2 is FYNNEI. CDR3 sequence (DNA): TGTGCCAGCAGGGCCGGGACAGCCGATGAAAAACTGTTTTTT. It translates to CASRAGTADEKLFF.

V and J are TRBV5-1 and TRBJ1-4; D ambiguous. Trimming removed 0 bases at V and 1 base at J, with 7 bases between. The CDR3 sequence is 15 residues long. Germline V gene sequence: CDR1 SGHRS, CDR2 YFSETQ. In nucleotides, the CDR3 is TGCGCCAGCAGCTTGGCCGTCGGAACTAATGAAAAACTGTTTTTT. Translating gives CASSLAVGTNEKLFF.

V usage is TRBV6-6 and J usage is TRBJ2-1, with D perhaps TRBD1 (6 bases). The CDR3 has 15 residues. The V and J ends lost 7 bases and 2 bases respectively, with 15 bases between them. Germline V lookup: CDR1 MNHNY, CDR2 SVGAGI (reference sequence). DNA of the CDR3: TGTGCCAGCAACATTCCGGGACATCCCTACAATGAGCAGTTCTTC. The encoded protein is CASNIPGHPYNEQFF.

The V call is TRBV7-9, the J call TRBJ2-5; weak D call: TRBD2 (5 bases). The CDR3 is 15 residues long. The germline gives CDR1 SEHNR, CDR2 FQNEAQ (reference sequence). The ends were cut back, 5 bases at V and 4 bases at J, with 17 bases in the middle. CDR3 DNA sequence: TGTGCCAGCAGCCCCCCGGGATTTACGGTAGAGACCCAGTACTTC. Its translation is CASSPPGFTVETQYF.

The chain joins TRBV19 to TRBJ1-4; no definite D call. V lost 8 bases and J 1 base, leaving 5 bases between the germline ends. CDR1 is LNHDA, CDR2 SQIVND, per germline (reference sequence). The CDR3 totals 12 residues. CDR3 loop: CASRRTNEKLFF. The CDR3 DNA reads as TGTGCCAGTCGAAGAACTAATGAAAAACTGTTTTTT. Combining the CDR3 with reference TRBV19 and TRBJ1-4 gives the whole variable domain DGGITQSPKYLFRKEGQNVTLSCEQNLNHDAMYWYRQDPGQGLRLIYYSQIVNDFQKGDIAEGYSVSREKKESFPLTVTSAQKNPTAFYLCASRRTNEKLFFGSGTQLSVL.

V is TRBV7-9 and J is TRBJ2-6; TRBD1 aligns across 7 bases. Losses at the gene ends were 3 bases for V and 0 bases for J; bases not matched to a gene: 5. The CDR3 runs to 17 residues. CDR1 is SEHNR, CDR2 FQNEAQ, per germline (reference sequence). CDR3 nucleotide sequence: TGTGCCAGCAGCTTTGCCACAGGGGACTCTGGGGCCAACGTCCTGACTTTC. Translation gives CASSFATGDSGANVLTF.

As regards this clone: Other nucleotide sequences from this sample produce the same CDR3. The V call is TRBV29-1, the J call TRBJ1-1, with 11 bases identical to TRBD1. This CDR3 has 13 amino acids. Trimming at V came to 6 bases and at J to 5 bases, leaving 5 bases not matched to a gene. CDR1 SQVTM and CDR2 ANQGSEA come from the germline V gene. DNA for the CDR3: TGCAGCGTGGACAGGGGGCGAGGTACTGAAGCTTTCTTT. This encodes CSVDRGRGTEAFF.

In its sample, this clone was seen once. The chain couples TRBV6-5 to TRBJ1-6, with no clear D. Germline V gene lookup returns CDR1 MNHEY and CDR2 SVGAGI. Trimming removed 4 bases from V and 10 bases from J, with 17 bases in between. The CDR3 sequence is 15 residues long. The CDR3 region has the DNA TGTGCCAGCAGTTTAGGGAGTGGGGATTTATCACCCCTCCACTTT. Translation: CASSLGSGDLSPLHF.

This chain joins TRBV5-6 and TRBJ1-2; 9 bases are a match to TRBD1. This CDR3 region has 17 residues. Germline loops: CDR1 SGHDT, CDR2 YYEEEE. V trimming: 2 bases; J trimming: 0 bases; junction bases outside the gene matches: 8. The CDR3 DNA sequence: TGTGCCAGCAGCTTCCCGGGACAGGGTCGAGCTAACTATGGCTACACCTTC. It specifies CASSFPGQGRANYGYTF.

For the CDR3, the DNA is TGTGCCACCAGTGATTCCGGGACAGGGGGCACCGGGGAGCTGTTTTTT. It encodes CATSDSGTGGTGELFF. The J gene is TRBJ2-2, the V gene TRBV24-1; the match to TRBD1 covers 11 bases. CDR1 KGHDR and CDR2 SFDVKD come from the germline V gene. The CDR3 consists of 16 residues. Trimming removed 2 bases from V and 4 bases from J; junction bases left unmatched: 2.

The J gene is TRBJ2-7, the V gene TRBV6-7; D possibly corresponds to TRBD1 (5 bases). TRBV6-7 is marked as an open reading frame, function uncertain. V lost 3 bases, J lost 1 base, and 10 bases lay in between. The CDR3 has 14 amino acids. CDR3 residues: CASSYRGQSYEQYF. For the CDR3, the DNA is TGTGCCAGCAGTTATCGTGGACAATCCTACGAGCAGTACTTC.

This chain joins TRBV10-3 and TRBJ2-3, with 11 bases fitting TRBD1. The V gene's germline CDR1 is ENHRY and CDR2 SYGVKD. The CDR3 covers 19 residues. The junction had 10 bases not matched to a gene; V was cut back by 2 bases and J by 0 bases. Written as DNA, the CDR3 is TGTGCCATCAGTGAGCATTACCCGGGACAGGGGGTTAGCACAGATACGCAGTATTTT. This translates into CAISEHYPGQGVSTDTQYF.

J is TRBJ1-4 and V is TRBV5-1; 8 positions agree with TRBD1. Germline V gene sequence: CDR1 SGHRS, CDR2 YFSETQ. CDR3 length: 14 amino acids. With 4 bases clipped from V and 12 bases from J, the junction kept 11 bases outside the gene matches. The DNA of the CDR3 is TGCGCCAGCAGCGTCGGACAGGGAGGGTTGGAACTGTTTTTT. Translating it yields CASSVGQGGLELFF.

The chain joins TRBV7-9 to TRBJ1-3; D is ambiguous. The germline V and J ends were trimmed by 5 bases and 6 bases, with 20 bases remaining between them. The germline gives CDR1 SEHNR, CDR2 FQNEAQ (reference sequence). The CDR3 runs to 16 residues. The CDR3 DNA reads as TGTGCCAGCAGCAAACGCGAGTGGGCTGTGGTAAACACCATATATTTT. This gives the protein CASSKREWAVVNTIYF.

About this clone itself: This specimen includes other DNA sequences encoding the same CDR3. The chain employs TRBV24-1 and TRBJ2-1; TRBD2 matches 12 bases. This CDR3 comprises 16 residues. Trimming cost V 3 bases and J 4 bases; bases outside gene matches: 3. CDR1 is KGHDR, CDR2 SFDVKD, per germline. CDR3: CATSDLAGGSYNEQFF. CDR3 in DNA: TGTGCCACCAGTGATCTAGCGGGAGGGTCTTACAATGAGCAGTTCTTC.

This sequence joins TRBV7-8 and TRBJ2-7, with 15 bases that match TRBD2. The CDR3 contains 18 residues. Trimming at V came to 3 bases and at J to 5 bases, leaving 11 bases not matched to a gene. Germline CDR1 and CDR2: SGHVS and FQNEAQ. As DNA, the CDR3 is TGTGCCAGCAGCTTCGGGACTAGCGGGAGGTCCTTGGTCCACGAGCAGTACTTC. Amino acid sequence: CASSFGTSGRSLVHEQYF.

The CDR3: CASRRVNTEAFF. The CDR3 DNA is TGTGCCAGTAGAAGGGTGAACACTGAAGCTTTCTTT. This rearrangement joins TRBV19 to TRBJ1-1; no clear D. V was clipped by 6 bases and J by 0 bases, with 5 bases between them. Germline V lookup: CDR1 LNHDA, CDR2 SQIVND (reference sequence). This CDR3 contains 12 residues.

V gene TRBV2 combines with J gene TRBJ2-1; 8 nucleotides match TRBD1. V shed 10 bases and J 4 bases; nucleotides not matched to a gene: 6. This CDR3 is 13 amino acids long. Germline CDR1 SNHLY, CDR2 FYNNEI. The chain's CDR3 is CATRGRVYNEQFF. CDR3 nucleotides: TGTGCCACCAGGGGGCGCGTGTACAATGAGCAGTTCTTC.

This sequence joins TRBV28 and TRBJ1-1; D gene uncertain. The CDR3 has 12 residues. Between the trimmed V and J ends, which lost 2 bases and 9 bases, there was a span of 10 bases. Germline CDR1 reads MDHEN; CDR2 reads SYDVKM. The CDR3, as DNA: TGTGCCAGCAGTTTAAGACTGAGCCAAGCTTTCTTT. Its protein is CASSLRLSQAFF.

J is TRBJ2-7 and V is TRBV5-1, with TRBD1 matching 9 bases. From germline, CDR1 is SGHRS and CDR2 YFSETQ. This CDR3 region has 14 residues. With 4 bases clipped from V and 5 bases from J, the junction kept 7 bases outside the gene matches. The DNA for the CDR3 is TGCGCCAGCAGCCTCGGGACAGGGTCTCACGAGCAGTACTTC. The encoded protein is CASSLGTGSHEQYF.

This CDR3 reads CASTRSKGYGYTF. CDR3 coding DNA: TGCGCCAGCACCAGGTCCAAGGGCTATGGCTACACCTTC. V and J are TRBV5-1 and TRBJ1-2, with no clear D. The CDR3 sequence is 13 residues long. Germline V gene lookup returns CDR1 SGHRS and CDR2 YFSETQ. Between the trimmed V and J ends, which lost 6 bases and 4 bases, there was a span of 13 bases.

This clone has only one observation. The chain links TRBV11-3 to TRBJ2-1, with 10 nucleotides matching TRBD1. The CDR3 consists of 14 residues. V lost 4 bases, J lost 8 bases, and 5 bases stayed unmatched. Germline V CDR1 and CDR2: SGHNT, YENEEA. CDR3 in DNA: TGTGCCAGCAGCTCCGATGGACAGGGGGATGAGCAGTTCTTC. It yields the protein CASSSDGQGDEQFF.

The V call is TRBV27, the J call TRBJ1-1, with 10 bases aligning to TRBD1. Germline CDR1 is MNHEY and CDR2 is SMNVEV (reference sequence). V lost 4 bases, J lost 4 bases, and 3 bases stayed unmatched. The CDR3 covers 14 residues. CDR3 in amino acids: CASSWTGGGTEAFF. CDR3 in DNA: TGTGCCAGCAGTTGGACAGGGGGAGGCACTGAAGCTTTCTTT.

The gene calls are TRBV28 and TRBJ2-3; 7 nucleotides line up with TRBD2. The germline V gene has CDR1 MDHEN and CDR2 SYDVKM. Trimming removed 4 bases from V and 6 bases from J; junction bases left unmatched: 4. The CDR3 covers 13 residues. The CDR3 coding sequence is TGTGCCAGCAGTTCCGGGACTATTGATACGCAGTATTTT. The encoded protein is CASSSGTIDTQYF.

In its sample, this clone was seen once. The CDR3 DNA follows: TGTGCCAGCAGCGTAGATCAGGGGCCCAAGCAGTACTTC. Amino acids: CASSVDQGPKQYF. J is TRBJ2-7 and V is TRBV9; maybe TRBD1 (6 bases). CDR1 is SGDLS and CDR2 is YYNGEE in the germline V gene. V lost 0 bases and J lost 8, with 12 bases in between. The CDR3 runs to 13 residues.

V and J are TRBV28 and TRBJ1-3, with D possibly TRBD1 on 5 matching bases. Looked up from germline, CDR1 is MDHEN and CDR2 is SYDVKM. With 3 bases removed from V and 2 bases from J, the gap between germline ends came to 11 bases. The CDR3 has 15 residues. In DNA form, the CDR3 reads TGTGCCAGCAGTTTTCCCAGGGATACTGGAAACACCATATATTTT. This encodes CASSFPRDTGNTIYF. Full variable domain (outside the CDR3, taken from reference TRBV28 and TRBJ1-3): DVKVTQSSRYLVKRTGEKVFLECVQDMDHENMFWYRQDPGLGLRLIYFSYDVKMKEKGDIPEGYSVSREKKERFSLILESASTNQTSMYLCASSFPRDTGNTIYFGEGSWLTVV.

CDR3 sequence (DNA): TGTGCCAGCAGCGTAGCGGGGACCACAGATACGCAGTATTTT. Translating gives CASSVAGTTDTQYF. The gene calls are TRBV9 and TRBJ2-3; perhaps D is TRBD1 or TRBD2 (5 bases each). V lost 0 bases, J lost 2 bases, and 7 bases lay in between. Germline V lookup: CDR1 SGDLS, CDR2 YYNGEE. The CDR3 extends over 14 amino acids.

This sequence joins TRBV10-3 and TRBJ1-5; D ambiguous. Germline V lookup: CDR1 ENHRY, CDR2 SYGVKD. Trimming took off 2 bases at V and 0 bases at J, with 5 bases between the two ends. The CDR3 runs to 14 residues. The CDR3 bases are TGTGCCATCAGTGAGCCCGATAGCAATCAGCCCCAGCATTTT. It is translated as CAISEPDSNQPQHF.